These 4 T cell receptor beta chains were sequenced from one sample in a study of CD4 T cells in relation to SARS-CoV-2 and coronaviruses. Clones were sequenced by immunoSEQ multiplex PCR, and TCRdb holds only the in-frame ones, with some missing. This table has 20,000 or so clones, 77% appearing once. Their cognate antigens are unknown. Unexposed donor CD4+ T cells date from about 2011-2019, before the COVID-19 pandemic. After more than eight days of culture, CD4+ T cells were isolated. Sequencing was carried out using CD4+ T cells from PBMCs, cultured in vitro. These receptors were obtained from a human donor in good health.

The chain employs TRBV2 and TRBJ1-5; 8 positions agree with TRBD1. The junction had 11 bases not matched to a gene; V was cut back by 4 bases and J by 3 bases. Germline V gene lookup returns CDR1 SNHLY and CDR2 FYNNEI. The CDR3 is made up of 17 amino acids. The CDR3 nucleotides read TGTGCCAGCAGTGCCCGAGGGACAGGCAGATTCAATCAGCCCCAGCATTTT. Its protein product is CASSARGTGRFNQPQHF.

The rearrangement uses TRBV5-1 and TRBJ2-1, with 10 bases fitting TRBD2. V lost 1 base, J lost 4 bases, and 2 bases stayed unmatched. The CDR3 runs 15 residues. From germline, CDR1 is SGHRS and CDR2 YFSETQ. This CDR3 reads CASSLLAGAYNEQFF. The DNA of the CDR3 is TGCGCCAGCAGCTTGCTAGCGGGAGCTTACAATGAGCAGTTCTTC.

The chain has TRBV12-5 and TRBJ2-5, with TRBD2 matching over 13 bases. CDR1 LGHNT and CDR2 FRNRAP come from the germline V gene. This CDR3 contains 15 residues. J gave up 6 bases and V 6 bases, and 7 bases lay outside the gene matches. CDR3 protein: CASGPTSGRIKTQYF. The CDR3 coding sequence is TGTGCTAGTGGCCCGACTAGCGGGAGGATAAAGACCCAGTACTTC.

The chain employs TRBV19 and TRBJ2-7, with 8 nucleotides matching TRBD2. The CDR3 is 15 residues long. J lost 0 bases, V lost 3 bases, and 4 bases had no gene match. The germline gives CDR1 LNHDA, CDR2 SQIVND (reference sequence). CDR3 in amino acids: CASSMASGFSYEQYF. DNA of the CDR3: TGTGCCAGTAGTATGGCTAGCGGGTTCTCCTACGAGCAGTACTTC.